This T cell receptor (beta chain) was captured by sequencing in a study of blood T cell repertoires in COVID-19. Using immunoSEQ multiplex PCR, the repertoire was profiled, and TCRdb retains in-frame clones only, with some absent. This sample carries a few hundred thousand clones, around 87% of them seen once, and the ten largest clones take 7.2%. Individuals drawn from approximately 26 US areas were roughly 18 to 89 years old. Losses at the gene ends were 4 bases for V and 8 bases for J; bases not matched to a gene: 4. The germline CDR1 and CDR2 sequences are SGHRS and YFSETQ. The CDR3 length is 12 residues.

The sequence was obtained from a young man in a cohort exposed to, infected with or recovered from COVID-19 (not recorded which). The material sequenced was PBMCs or T cells enriched from blood (not recorded which). J is TRBJ1-1 and V is TRBV5-1; 8 bases fit TRBD1. The CDR3 bases are TGCGCCAGCAGCCAGACAGGGGTGGAAGCTTTCTTT. It codes for CASSQTGVEAFF. The variable domain in full, with the rest retrieved from reference TRBV5-1 and TRBJ1-1, is KAGVTQTPRYLIKTRGQQVTLSCSPISGHRSVSWYQQTPGQGLQFLFEYFSETQRNKGNFPGRFSGRQFSNSRSEMNVSTLELGDSALYLCASSQTGVEAFFGQGTRLTVV.